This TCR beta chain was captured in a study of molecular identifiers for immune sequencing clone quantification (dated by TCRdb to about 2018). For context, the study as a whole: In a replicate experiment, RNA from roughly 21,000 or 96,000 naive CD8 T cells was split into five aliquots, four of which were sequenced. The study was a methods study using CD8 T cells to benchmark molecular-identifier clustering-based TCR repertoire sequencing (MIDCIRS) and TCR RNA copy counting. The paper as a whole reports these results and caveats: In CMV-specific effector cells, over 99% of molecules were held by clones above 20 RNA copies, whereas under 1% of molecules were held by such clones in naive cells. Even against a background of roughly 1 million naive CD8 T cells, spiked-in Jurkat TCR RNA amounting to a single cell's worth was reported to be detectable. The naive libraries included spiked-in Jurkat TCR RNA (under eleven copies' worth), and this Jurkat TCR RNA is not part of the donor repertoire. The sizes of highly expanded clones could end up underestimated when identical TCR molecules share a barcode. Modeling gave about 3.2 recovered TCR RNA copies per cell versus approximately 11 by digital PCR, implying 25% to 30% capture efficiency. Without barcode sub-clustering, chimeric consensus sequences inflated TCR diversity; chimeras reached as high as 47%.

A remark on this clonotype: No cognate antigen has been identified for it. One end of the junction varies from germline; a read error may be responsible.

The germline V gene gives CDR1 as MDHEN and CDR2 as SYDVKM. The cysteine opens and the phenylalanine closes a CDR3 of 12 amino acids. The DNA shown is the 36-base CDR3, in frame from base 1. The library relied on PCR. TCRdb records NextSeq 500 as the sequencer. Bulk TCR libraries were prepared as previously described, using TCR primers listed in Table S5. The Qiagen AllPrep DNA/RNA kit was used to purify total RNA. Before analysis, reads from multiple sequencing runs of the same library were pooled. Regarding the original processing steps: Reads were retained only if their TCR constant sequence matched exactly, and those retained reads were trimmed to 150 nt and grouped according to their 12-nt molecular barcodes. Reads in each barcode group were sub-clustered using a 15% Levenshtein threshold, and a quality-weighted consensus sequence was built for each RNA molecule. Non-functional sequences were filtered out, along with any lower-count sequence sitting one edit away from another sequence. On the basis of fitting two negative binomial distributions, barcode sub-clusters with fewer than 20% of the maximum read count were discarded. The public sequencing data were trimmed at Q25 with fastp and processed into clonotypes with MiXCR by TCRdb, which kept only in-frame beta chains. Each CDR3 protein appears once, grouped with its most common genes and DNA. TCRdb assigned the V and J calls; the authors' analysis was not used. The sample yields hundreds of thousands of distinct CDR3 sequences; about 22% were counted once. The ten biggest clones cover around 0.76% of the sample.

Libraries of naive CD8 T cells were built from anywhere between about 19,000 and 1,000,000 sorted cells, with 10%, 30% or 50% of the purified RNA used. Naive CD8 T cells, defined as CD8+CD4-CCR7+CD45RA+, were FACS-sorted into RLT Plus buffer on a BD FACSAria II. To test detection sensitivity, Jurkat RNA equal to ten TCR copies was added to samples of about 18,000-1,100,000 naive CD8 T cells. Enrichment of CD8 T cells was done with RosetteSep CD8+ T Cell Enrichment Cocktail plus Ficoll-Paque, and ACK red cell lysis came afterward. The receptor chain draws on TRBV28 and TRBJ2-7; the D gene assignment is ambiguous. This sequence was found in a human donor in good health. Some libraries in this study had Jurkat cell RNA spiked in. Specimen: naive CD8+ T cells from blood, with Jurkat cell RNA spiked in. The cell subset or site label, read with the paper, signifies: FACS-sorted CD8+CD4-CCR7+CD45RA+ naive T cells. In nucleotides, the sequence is TGTGCCAGCGGTTTAGTTGTGAGGGAGCAGTACTTC. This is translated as CASGLVVREQYF.